This T cell receptor beta chain is from a study of T cells in Graves' hyperthyroidism and ophthalmopathy. A patient was excluded if there was uncontrolled infection, other autoimmune disease, pregnancy or lactation. This CDR3 has 15 residues. Trimming cost V 3 bases and J 11 bases; bases outside gene matches: 10. Looked up from germline, CDR1 is LNHDA and CDR2 is SQIVND (reference sequence). As concerns this clonotype: Its cognate antigen is unknown.

Whole-study findings and limits: A model of 13 V-J pairs discriminated ophthalmopathy from stable hyperthyroidism. Blood also showed most of the thyroid clonotypes that were expanded above 0.001.

RNA transcripts yielded amplified TCR beta CDR3 regions. A first-round RT-PCR of the TCR CDR3 used the HTBI primer set. A single record per CDR3 protein comes from TCRdb applying MiXCR to the multiplex PCR reads. The sample carries approximately 600,000 distinct CDR3 sequences, less than 25% recorded once. Sequencing was performed on blood. V is TRBV19 and J is TRBJ1-5, with TRBD1 matching 10 bases. The clonotype comes from a man between 25 and 39 years old with Graves' ophthalmopathy. The CDR3 spells CASSIRGQGNGAQHF. The CDR3 coding sequence is TGTGCCAGTAGTATTCGGGGACAGGGGAACGGAGCCCAGCATTTT.